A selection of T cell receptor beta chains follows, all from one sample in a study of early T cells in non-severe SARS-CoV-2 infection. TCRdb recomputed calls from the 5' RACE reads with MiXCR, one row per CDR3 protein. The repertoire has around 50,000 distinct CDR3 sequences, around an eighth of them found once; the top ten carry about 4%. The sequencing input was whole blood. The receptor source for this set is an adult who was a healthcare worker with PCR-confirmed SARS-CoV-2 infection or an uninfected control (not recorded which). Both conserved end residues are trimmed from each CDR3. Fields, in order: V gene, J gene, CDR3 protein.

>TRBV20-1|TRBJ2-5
SASSRGVWGTQY
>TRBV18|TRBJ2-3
ASSPRETDTQY
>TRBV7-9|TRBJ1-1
ASSPSQGMNTEAF
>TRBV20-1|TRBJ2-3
SAVPNFADTQY
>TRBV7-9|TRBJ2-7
ASSPGPRGTYDQY
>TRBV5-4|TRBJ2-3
ASSLLGGGTDTQY
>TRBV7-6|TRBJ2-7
ASSSNRGSYEQY
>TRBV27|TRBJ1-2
ASSPQGGYGYT
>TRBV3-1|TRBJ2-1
ASSVDRISYNEQF
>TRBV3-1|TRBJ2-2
ASSFDPTESRDGELF
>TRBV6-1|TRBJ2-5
ASNRLAGGAQETQY
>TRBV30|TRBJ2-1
AWSGLADNYNEQF
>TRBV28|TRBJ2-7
ASSPLTGGLYEQY
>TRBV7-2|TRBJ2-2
ASSLDRGPGELF
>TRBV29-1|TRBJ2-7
SAMRGHYEQY
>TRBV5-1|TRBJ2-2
ASRFAGELF
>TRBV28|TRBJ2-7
ASSFSREEQY
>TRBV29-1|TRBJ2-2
SVSRDSNTGELF
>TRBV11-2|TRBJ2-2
ASSLGVIRELF
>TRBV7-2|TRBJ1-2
ASSPAHSNYGYT
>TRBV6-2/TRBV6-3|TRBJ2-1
ASISYGTSGNEQF
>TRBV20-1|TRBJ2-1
SAPGQLNEQF
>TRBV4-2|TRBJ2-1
ASSHLSGRLSYNEQF
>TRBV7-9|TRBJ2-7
ASSATQGGRYEQY
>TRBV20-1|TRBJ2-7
SANERDPYEQY
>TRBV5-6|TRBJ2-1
ASSLEFPLAGESYNEQF
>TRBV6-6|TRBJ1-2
ASSYRDRNYGYT
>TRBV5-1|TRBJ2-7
ASSAGQGYEQY
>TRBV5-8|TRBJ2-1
ASSRTGQGYNEQF
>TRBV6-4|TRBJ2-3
ASSDDERNTQY
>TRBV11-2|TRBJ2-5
ASSLDERTQY
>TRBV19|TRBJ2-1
ASSIESHRTTYNEQF
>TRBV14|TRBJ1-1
ASSRWDTEAF
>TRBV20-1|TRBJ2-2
SASRAGGTGELF
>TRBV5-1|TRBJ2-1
ASSLTTGQYNEQF
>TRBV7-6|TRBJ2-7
ASSLLSRGGTSYEQY
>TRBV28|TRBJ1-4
ASSPVDRGNEKLF
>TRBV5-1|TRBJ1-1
ASSPRTQNTEAF
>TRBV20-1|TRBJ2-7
SAMTSGAYEQY
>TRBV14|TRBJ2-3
ASSPPGQITDTQY
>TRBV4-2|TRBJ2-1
ASSQHGSLGGGNEQF
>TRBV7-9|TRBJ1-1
ASNAAGAAF
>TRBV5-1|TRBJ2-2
ASSSLNTGELF
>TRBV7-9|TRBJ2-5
ASSLGQGEETQY
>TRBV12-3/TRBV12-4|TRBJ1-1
ASSPRPFVNTEAF
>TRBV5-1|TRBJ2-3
ASREGSAGDTDTQY
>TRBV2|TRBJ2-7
ASTREYEQY
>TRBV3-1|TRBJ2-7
ASSPRGQGADEQY
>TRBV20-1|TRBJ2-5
SAAHTTQETQY
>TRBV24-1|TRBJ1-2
ATRPAAGSSYGYT
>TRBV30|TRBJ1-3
AWRGYGNTIY
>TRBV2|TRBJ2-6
ATEKEGLTGANVLT
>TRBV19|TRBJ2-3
ASSRGGSTDTQY
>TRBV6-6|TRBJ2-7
ASSYGVAGPYEQY
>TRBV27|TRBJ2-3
ASSPGTGGGTDTQY
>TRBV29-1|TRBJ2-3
SVEEPGHNTQY
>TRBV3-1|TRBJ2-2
ASSSLATGELF
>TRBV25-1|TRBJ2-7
ASGGSPGSEQY
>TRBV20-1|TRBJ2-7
SARQAARKLAYEQY